These 19 T cell receptor beta chains were all obtained from the same sample, sequenced in a study. Sequencing used immunoSEQ multiplex PCR; TCRdb keeps in-frame clones, though not all of them. The sample yields approximately 70,000 clones, 85% to 95% seen once. What was sequenced was PBMCs. The receptors shown here come from a man aged 40-49 years with rheumatoid arthritis.

The chain is built from TRBV5-5 and TRBJ2-1; 8 bases are a match to TRBD2. From germline, CDR1 is SGHKS and CDR2 YYEKEE (reference sequence). This CDR3 has 17 residues. V trimming: 1 base; J trimming: 0 bases; junction bases outside the gene matches: 6. CDR3 sequence reads: CASSLLAGGLSYNEQFF. DNA of the CDR3: TGTGCCAGCAGCTTGCTTGCGGGAGGCCTCTCCTACAATGAGCAGTTCTTC.

This sequence joins TRBV6-4 and TRBJ1-1, with TRBD1 matching 9 bases. This CDR3 has 13 amino acids. Germline CDR1 is MRHNA and CDR2 is SNTAGT. V lost 6 bases, J lost 5 bases, and 4 bases stayed unmatched. CDR3 coding DNA: TGTGCCAGCAGCTCGACAGGGGGGACTGAAGCTTTCTTT. Its protein is CASSSTGGTEAFF.

The V call is TRBV3-1 (or the pseudogene TRBV3-2), the J call TRBJ2-7; 9 bases agree with TRBD2. Germline trimming cut 0 bases from V and 5 bases from J; bases unmatched to any gene: 14. This CDR3 region has 18 residues. Germline V gene lookup returns CDR1 LGHDT and CDR2 YNNKEL (reference sequence). CDR3 coding DNA: TGTGCCAGCAGCCAAGATCATTTGAGGAAGCGGGAGGAAGACGAGCAGTACTTC. It translates to CASSQDHLRKREEDEQYF.

V usage is TRBV19 and J usage is TRBJ1-5; maybe TRBD1 (5 bases). CDR1 and CDR2 from the germline V gene are LNHDA and SQIVND (reference sequence). Trimming took 5 bases from V and 2 from J, leaving 13 bases between them. The CDR3 totals 15 residues. This chain's CDR3 is CASSWLETGNQPQHF. DNA for the CDR3: TGTGCCAGTAGTTGGCTCGAGACAGGCAATCAGCCCCAGCATTTT. The full variable domain, completed using reference TRBV19 and TRBJ1-5, is DGGITQSPKYLFRKEGQNVTLSCEQNLNHDAMYWYRQDPGQGLRLIYYSQIVNDFQKGDIAEGYSVSREKKESFPLTVTSAQKNPTAFYLCASSWLETGNQPQHFGDGTRLSIL.

The J gene is TRBJ2-1, the V gene TRBV7-2, with 9 positions matching TRBD2. The CDR3 extends over 19 amino acids. V lost 5 bases, J lost 0 bases, and 14 bases stayed unmatched. Looked up from germline, CDR1 is SGHTA and CDR2 is FQGNSA. CDR3 residues: CASSGRTSATLLSYNEQFF. CDR3 DNA sequence: TGTGCCAGCAGCGGAAGGACTAGCGCGACTTTGCTCTCCTACAATGAGCAGTTCTTC.

CDR3 loop: CASSLYPLDRASYEQYF. The CDR3 DNA is TGTGCCAGCAGCTTGTACCCTCTCGACAGGGCCTCCTACGAGCAGTACTTC. The rearrangement joins TRBV5-5 to TRBJ2-7; 7 bases match TRBD1. The CDR3 runs 17 residues. The J segment lost 0 bases and the V segment lost 1 base, leaving 10 bases of the junction unmatched. Germline assignment: CDR1 SGHKS and CDR2 YYEKEE (reference sequence).

This chain links TRBV28 with TRBJ1-3; a weak D match, TRBD1 (5 bases). This CDR3 has 16 amino acids. The V gene's germline CDR1 is MDHEN and CDR2 SYDVKM. Trimming left V 5 bases short and J 4 bases short, with 18 bases between. CDR3: CASSPSTKHRGNTIYF. The CDR3 DNA reads as TGTGCCAGCAGTCCATCAACAAAACACAGGGGAAACACCATATATTTT.

The rearrangement links TRBV6-2 or TRBV6-3 to TRBJ1-6; 7 nucleotides align to TRBD1. With 4 bases clipped from V and 0 bases from J, the junction kept 6 bases outside the gene matches. CDR3 length: 17 amino acids. Germline-derived CDR1 and CDR2 are MNHEY and SVGEGT. CDR3 DNA: TGTGCCAGCAGTTCAAGACAGGGAAGCTCCTATAATTCACCCCTCCACTTT. Its protein product is CASSSRQGSSYNSPLHF.

The V gene is TRBV10-3, the J gene TRBJ2-1; 10 bases are a match to TRBD1. This CDR3 region has 19 residues. Germline CDR1 ENHRY, CDR2 SYGVKD. Trimming at V came to 5 bases and at J to 1 base, leaving 14 bases not matched to a gene. The chain's CDR3 is CAISRGQGFTAGSYNEQFF. The DNA of the CDR3 is TGTGCCATCAGTCGGGGACAGGGGTTCACCGCGGGATCCTACAATGAGCAGTTCTTC.

The chain recombines TRBV7-9 with TRBJ2-5; possibly TRBD1 for D (7 bases). V was shortened by 5 bases and J by 4 bases, with 11 bases between the two germline ends. The CDR3 spans 13 residues. Germline CDR1 reads SEHNR; CDR2 reads FQNEAQ (reference sequence). CDR3 residues: CASSGGGGETQYF. The DNA for the CDR3 is TGTGCCAGCAGCGGAGGGGGCGGAGAGACCCAGTACTTC.

This chain uses TRBV19 with TRBJ1-3; D gene unclear. The germline CDR1 and CDR2 sequences are LNHDA and SQIVND (reference sequence). CDR3 size: 14 residues. Trimming took 7 bases from V and 0 from J, leaving 10 bases between them. CDR3 nucleotide sequence: TGTGCCAGTACCATAGGCTCCTCTGGAAACACCATATATTTT. Its protein product is CASTIGSSGNTIYF.

This chain joins TRBV5-1 and TRBJ1-3, with D hard to call. The CDR3 has 14 amino acids. Trimming pared 2 bases from V and 1 base from J, leaving 7 bases between. Germline CDR1 is SGHRS and CDR2 is YFSETQ. CDR3 nucleotide sequence: TGCGCCAGCAGCTTCGGGAAGTCTGGAAACACCATATATTTT. This codes for CASSFGKSGNTIYF.

The gene calls are TRBV28 and TRBJ2-3; D unresolved. Germline V gives CDR1 MDHEN, CDR2 SYDVKM. The length of the CDR3 is 14 residues. V dropped 5 bases and J dropped 0 bases, with 9 bases sitting between them. The CDR3 spells CASSPSGSTDTQYF. CDR3 nucleotides: TGTGCCAGCAGTCCCTCTGGGAGCACAGATACGCAGTATTTT.

V and J are TRBV5-5 and TRBJ1-3; TRBD1 might be the D (5 bases). The CDR3 extends over 16 amino acids. The V gene lost 0 bases and the J gene lost 0 bases, with 10 bases spanning the gap. CDR1 and CDR2 from the germline V gene are SGHKS and YYEKEE (reference sequence). CDR3 loop: CASSLGGMSSGNTIYF. Here the CDR3 DNA reads TGTGCCAGCAGCTTGGGGGGGATGTCCTCTGGAAACACCATATATTTT.

The rearrangement uses TRBV11-2 and TRBJ1-2, with D possibly TRBD1 on 6 matching bases. Germline V CDR1 and CDR2: SGHAT, FQNNGV. V dropped 5 bases and J dropped 2 bases, with 18 bases sitting between them. The CDR3 is 16 amino acids. The CDR3 protein is CASSRHRVKANYGYTF. CDR3 DNA sequence: TGTGCCAGCAGCCGCCACAGGGTGAAGGCAAACTATGGCTACACCTTC.

This chain joins TRBV10-3 and TRBJ1-3, with D possibly matching TRBD1 (6 bases). This CDR3 contains 14 residues. Trimming shortened V by 6 bases and J by 4 bases, and 13 bases separated the two germline ends. Per the germline V gene, CDR1 is ENHRY and CDR2 is SYGVKD. The chain's CDR3 is CAISEGGLGNTIYF. The CDR3 coding sequence is TGTGCCATCAGCGAGGGGGGGCTAGGAAACACCATATATTTT.

With regard to this clone: The junction does not match germline at one end; this may be a read error. This specimen includes other DNA sequences encoding the same CDR3. The chain joins TRBV7-2 to TRBJ2-1, with 8 bases that match TRBD2. This CDR3 is built from 12 residues. The germline V gene has CDR1 SGHTA and CDR2 FQGNSA. The CDR3 here is CASTLAGNEQFF. The CDR3, as DNA: TGTGCCAGCACCTTAGCGGGAAATGAGCAGTTCTTC.

A single count supports this clone. The chain carries TRBV18 and TRBJ2-3, with 13 bases matching TRBD2. CDR1 KGHSH and CDR2 LQKENI come from the germline V gene. CDR3 length equals 18 residues. Losses at the gene ends were 3 bases for V and 4 bases for J; bases not matched to a gene: 10. The CDR3 nucleotides read TGTGCCAGCTCACCTCCGGGACTAGCGGGAAGAGGGGCAGATACGCAGTATTTT. It yields the protein CASSPPGLAGRGADTQYF.

A remark on this clone: One junction end disagrees with the germline gene, perhaps due to a read error. The chain recombines TRBV7-3 with TRBJ1-1, with D perhaps matching TRBD1 (6 bases). The germline V gene encodes CDR1 SGHTA and CDR2 FQGTGA. The CDR3 is 18 residues long. Here the CDR3 reads CASSLYGQPSSSNAEAFF. In DNA form, the CDR3 reads TGTGCCAGCAGCTTATATGGACAGCCTTCGTCTTCGAACGCTGAAGCTTTCTTT.